What follows describes a single TCR beta chain. These data belong to a study of blood T cell repertoires in COVID-19. On the study more broadly: The origin of the acute and convalescent COVID-19 samples was the United States, Italy and Spain. The cDNA or gDNA used as material had been derived from T cells, B-cell-depleted T cells, or PBMCs.

CDR3 size: 23 residues. CDR1 and CDR2 from the germline V gene are KGHSH and LQKENI. Germline trimming cut 3 bases from V and 10 bases from J; bases unmatched to any gene: 33. Original processing methods: Estimated nucleated cell counts came from reference gene primer amplification. The protocol was immunoSEQ multiplex PCR, while the TCRdb copy is restricted to in-frame clones and leaves out a portion. That table gives V, J and clone size, and the DNA gave D and trimming. Of approximately 230,000 clones listed, approximately 83% are singletons. Sequences were obtained from peripheral blood. The chain has TRBV18 and TRBJ1-6; TRBD1 agrees at 7 bases. This TCR was sampled from a man of 80 years or more with acute or convalescent COVID-19. This CDR3 reads CASSPSPRLRLKAGQWVPSPLHF. CDR3 nucleotides: TGTGCCAGCTCACCCTCCCCTCGACTCCGTTTAAAGGCGGGACAGTGGGTCCCATCACCCCTCCACTTT.